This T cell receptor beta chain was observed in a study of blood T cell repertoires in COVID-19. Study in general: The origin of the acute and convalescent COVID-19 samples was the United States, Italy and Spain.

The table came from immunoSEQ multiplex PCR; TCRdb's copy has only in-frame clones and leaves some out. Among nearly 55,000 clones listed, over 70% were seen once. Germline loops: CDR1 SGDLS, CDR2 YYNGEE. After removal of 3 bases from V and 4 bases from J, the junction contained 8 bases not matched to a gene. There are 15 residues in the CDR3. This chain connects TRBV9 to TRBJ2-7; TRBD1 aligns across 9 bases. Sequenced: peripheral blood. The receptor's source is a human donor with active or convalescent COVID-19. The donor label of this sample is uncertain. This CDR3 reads CASSASGTGKYEQYF. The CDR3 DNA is TGTGCCAGCAGCGCCTCCGGGACAGGGAAATACGAGCAGTACTTC.